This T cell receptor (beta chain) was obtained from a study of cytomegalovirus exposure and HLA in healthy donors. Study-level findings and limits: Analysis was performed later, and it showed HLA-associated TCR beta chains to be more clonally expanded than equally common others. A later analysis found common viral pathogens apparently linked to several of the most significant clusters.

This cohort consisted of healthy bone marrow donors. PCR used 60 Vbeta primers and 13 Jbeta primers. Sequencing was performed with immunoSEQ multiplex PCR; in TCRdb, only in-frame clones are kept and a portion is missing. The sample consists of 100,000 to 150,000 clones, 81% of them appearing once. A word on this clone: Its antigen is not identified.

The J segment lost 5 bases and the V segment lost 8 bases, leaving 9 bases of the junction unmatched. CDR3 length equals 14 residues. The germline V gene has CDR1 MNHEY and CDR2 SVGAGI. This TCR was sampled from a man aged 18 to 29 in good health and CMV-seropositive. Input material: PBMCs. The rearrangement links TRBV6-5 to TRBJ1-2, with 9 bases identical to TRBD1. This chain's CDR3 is CASVGTGGIYGYTF. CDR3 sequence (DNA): TGTGCCAGCGTAGGTACAGGGGGCATATATGGCTACACCTTC.